The rows below give T cell receptor beta chains drawn from one sample of a study of beta chain features in type 1 diabetes. Assay used: immunoSEQ multiplex PCR; TCRdb lists only in-frame clones, some missing. The sample holds roughly 50,000 clones, under 45% seen once. The specimen was Tregs from blood. Receptors originate from a man between 25 and 39 years old with type 1 diabetes. Each CDR3 is given with its conserved first and last residue. The order of the fields is V gene, CDR3 protein.

TRBV4-3 | CASSQRGFTDTQYF
TRBV6-5 | CASTLQGAKQYF
TRBV5-1 | CASSWNSGRAAGELFF
TRBV6-5 | CASMLLRANYGYTF
TRBV7-2 | CASSLAGTGAYEQYF
TRBV29-1 | CSVVSEGLLTGELFF
TRBV27 | CASSPYKDRGEQYF
TRBV7-9 | CASSLNTGANVLTF
TRBV6-1 | CASCFYSNQPQHF
TRBV7-2 | CASSLGRRAERTDTQYF
TRBV28 | CASSQFGRAGEQFF
TRBV5-6 | CASSAQVQETQYF
TRBV19 | CASSMLAGHLYNEQFF
TRBV7-2 | CASSLMGLAGTGFTQYF
TRBV19 | CASSPYPGQPYEQYF
TRBV29-1 | CSVGSRGGLAGGRGTGELFF
TRBV30 | CAWSVTGAVYNEQFF
TRBV28 | CASSLALAGETQYF
TRBV19 | CASQRRGTQYF
TRBV21-1 | CASRPDRDEQYF
TRBV29-1 | CSVETRLAGRYEQYF
TRBV4-1 | CASSRVGTGTEAFF
TRBV18 | CASSPRGRGTGLDIQYF
TRBV18 | CASSPLAGAAGKPGELFF
TRBV4-2 | CASSQDRGSQPQHF
TRBV29-1 | CSGMKGTSGIYEQYF
TRBV4-1 | CASSQDQGTGQEQYF
TRBV4-2 | CASSQQDRAVTEAFF
TRBV4-3 | CASSQAKIGGATGELFF
TRBV5-1 | CASSWSTSPQETQYF
TRBV7-2 | CASSPYLVLDYGYTF
TRBV20-1 | CSAERTDTQYF
TRBV30 | CAWSVGTSGSEQFF
TRBV27 | CASRPGVVGSSEQFF
TRBV7-3 | CASSSGTSKETQYF
TRBV4-3 | CASSHVTGDNEQFF
TRBV7-9 | CASSRGQLEAAFF
TRBV19 | CASSRGGNGELFF
TRBV7-2 | CASSTKTSGQETQYF
TRBV12-5 | CASGLTDGLNEQFF
TRBV5-1 | CASSLGDREDTGELFF
TRBV7-2 | CASSLRGGSNQPQHF
TRBV5-5 | CASSMDSLYGYTF
TRBV7-2 | CASSLGRPGRGPQHF
TRBV11-1 | CASSQRQGAYEQYF
TRBV7-3 | CASSLSVNSPLHF
TRBV27 | CASTDTRGRNEQYF
TRBV29-1 | CSFSNSQETQYF